Listed below are T cell receptor beta chains from one sample, sequenced in a study of glioma-infiltrating T cells. From the multiplex PCR reads, TCRdb called clonotypes with MiXCR, one entry per CDR3 protein. The sample lists roughly 190,000 distinct CDR3 sequences, more than 25% occurring once. Sequences were obtained from glioma tissue, nonneoplastic brain tissue, or PBMCs (not recorded which). The receptors were gathered from a human donor with low-grade glioma or glioblastoma, undergoing nonglioma brain surgery, or in good health (not recorded which). Each CDR3 is given with its conserved first and last residue. The D gene is left open where the match is weak. A clone size is listed for some rows: how often the clone was seen (once, few, many), or a class if it is expanded.

j_call: TRBJ1-3
v_call: TRBV7-9
clone_size: few
d_call: NA
cdr3_aa: CASSLAVGFSGNTIYF
cdr3_nt: TGTGCCAGCAGCTTAGCGGTAGGGTTCTCTGGAAACACCATATATTTT

j_call: TRBJ1-3
v_call: TRBV10-3
clone_size: few
d_call: TRBD1
cdr3_aa: CATQHPDRGGNTIYF
cdr3_nt: TGTGCCACCCAGCACCCGGACAGGGGAGGAAACACCATATATTTT

j_call: TRBJ2-7
v_call: TRBV28
clone_size: many
d_call: NA
cdr3_aa: CASSLPLSYEQYF
cdr3_nt: TGTGCCAGCAGTTTGCCCCTGTCCTACGAGCAGTACTTC

j_call: TRBJ2-2
v_call: TRBV5-4
clone_size: NA
d_call: NA
cdr3_aa: CASSFDPNTGKLFF
cdr3_nt: TGTGCCAGCAGCTTCGACCCGAACACCGGGAAGCTGTTTTTT

j_call: TRBJ1-1
v_call: TRBV25-1
clone_size: many
d_call: NA
cdr3_aa: CASSVGQANTEAFF
cdr3_nt: TGTGCCAGCAGTGTTGGGCAGGCGAACACTGAAGCTTTCTTT

j_call: TRBJ1-4
v_call: TRBV7-2
clone_size: many
d_call: NA
cdr3_aa: CASSWGQGEEKLFF
cdr3_nt: TGTGCCAGCAGCTGGGGACAAGGAGAGGAAAAACTGTTTTTT

j_call: TRBJ2-7
v_call: TRBV20-1
clone_size: many
d_call: NA
cdr3_aa: CSAPDLIPYEQYF
cdr3_nt: TGCAGTGCGCCGGACTTGATTCCCTACGAGCAGTACTTC

j_call: TRBJ2-7
v_call: TRBV20-1
clone_size: many
d_call: NA
cdr3_aa: CSAGLTRPYEQYF
cdr3_nt: TGCAGTGCTGGACTAACTCGGCCATACGAGCAGTACTTC

j_call: TRBJ2-3
v_call: TRBV3-1
clone_size: NA
d_call: TRBD2
cdr3_aa: CASSQDLAANTYTQYF
cdr3_nt: TGTGCCAGCAGCCAAGATCTAGCGGCTAACACATATACGCAGTATTTT

j_call: TRBJ2-1
v_call: TRBV20-1
clone_size: many
d_call: TRBD2
cdr3_aa: CSARIARRENLNEQFF
cdr3_nt: TGCAGTGCTAGAATCGCCCGGCGGGAGAATCTCAATGAGCAGTTCTTC

j_call: TRBJ2-5
v_call: TRBV2
clone_size: many
d_call: NA
cdr3_aa: CASSEGAARQETQYF
cdr3_nt: TGTGCCAGCAGTGAAGGCGCGGCTAGACAAGAGACCCAGTACTTC

j_call: TRBJ2-3
v_call: TRBV4-2
clone_size: NA
d_call: TRBD2
cdr3_aa: CASSRAGTSVTDTQYF
cdr3_nt: TGTGCCAGCAGTCGCGCCGGGACTAGCGTCACAGATACGCAGTATTTT

j_call: TRBJ1-5
v_call: TRBV4-1
clone_size: NA
d_call: TRBD1
cdr3_aa: CASSPLFGTGLSNQHQHF
cdr3_nt: TGCGCCAGCAGCCCTTTATTTGGGACAGGGCTTAGCAATCAGCACCAGCATTTC

j_call: TRBJ1-1
v_call: TRBV7-2
clone_size: few
d_call: NA
cdr3_aa: CASSLRQGRGLNTEAFF
cdr3_nt: TGTGCCAGCAGCTTAAGGCAGGGACGGGGACTGAACACTGAAGCTTTCTTT

j_call: TRBJ2-7
v_call: TRBV7-2
clone_size: NA
d_call: TRBD2
cdr3_aa: CASRPGTSGSIYEQYF
cdr3_nt: TGTGCCAGCAGACCGGGGACTAGCGGGAGTATCTACGAGCAGTACTTC

j_call: TRBJ2-5
v_call: TRBV12-3/TRBV12-4
clone_size: few
d_call: NA
cdr3_aa: CAGTSWTSQETQYF
cdr3_nt: TGTGCCGGGACATCATGGACTTCTCAAGAGACCCAGTACTTC

j_call: TRBJ2-3
v_call: TRBV7-2
clone_size: many
d_call: NA
cdr3_aa: CASSPGGPSTDTQYF
cdr3_nt: TGTGCCAGCAGCCCAGGGGGGCCGAGCACAGATACGCAGTATTTT

j_call: TRBJ2-7
v_call: TRBV19
clone_size: few
d_call: TRBD1
cdr3_aa: CASSMDRDYEQYF
cdr3_nt: TGTGCCAGTAGTATGGACAGGGACTACGAGCAGTACTTC

j_call: TRBJ1-2
v_call: TRBV19
clone_size: many
d_call: NA
cdr3_aa: CASSRDSAYGYTF
cdr3_nt: TGTGCCAGTAGTCGGGACTCTGCCTATGGCTACACCTTC

j_call: TRBJ2-4
v_call: TRBV2
clone_size: NA
d_call: TRBD2
cdr3_aa: CASSGARNRTSGRAGAKNIQYF
cdr3_nt: TGTGCCAGCAGTGGTGCCAGAAACCGGACTAGCGGGAGGGCCGGGGCCAAAAACATTCAGTACTTC

j_call: TRBJ2-3
v_call: TRBV5-5
clone_size: few
d_call: TRBD2
cdr3_aa: CASSLWLAGTDTQYF
cdr3_nt: TGTGCCAGCAGCTTGTGGCTAGCGGGCACAGATACGCAGTATTTT

j_call: TRBJ1-5
v_call: TRBV7-9
clone_size: NA
d_call: NA
cdr3_aa: CASSTDRIGQPQHF
cdr3_nt: TGTGCCAGCAGCACCGACAGAATTGGACAGCCCCAGCATTTT

j_call: TRBJ2-2
v_call: TRBV6-1
clone_size: many
d_call: TRBD2
cdr3_aa: CASSTTSGRAGELFF
cdr3_nt: TGTGCCAGCAGTACCACCAGCGGGAGGGCCGGGGAGCTGTTTTTT

j_call: TRBJ2-7
v_call: TRBV12-3/TRBV12-4
clone_size: NA
d_call: TRBD1
cdr3_aa: CASNLTGDRAYEQYF
cdr3_nt: TGTGCCAGCAATTTGACGGGGGACAGGGCCTACGAGCAATACTTC

j_call: TRBJ1-2
v_call: TRBV28
clone_size: many
d_call: NA
cdr3_aa: CASSLGDRPNYGYTF
cdr3_nt: TGTGCCAGCAGTTTGGGGGATCGACCGAACTATGGCTACACCTTC

j_call: TRBJ1-1
v_call: TRBV6-1
clone_size: many
d_call: NA
cdr3_aa: CASSFGAQWGWGTEAFF
cdr3_nt: TGTGCCAGCAGCTTCGGAGCGCAGTGGGGGTGGGGGACTGAAGCTTTCTTT